The present T cell receptor beta chain was sequenced within a study of shared clonotypes between healthy human individuals. Study details: Each donor contributed plates that comprised three CD4 naive, three CD4 memory, two CD8 naive and one CD8 memory. Study-wide findings and caveats: The four-donor shared clonotypes exceeded non-shared clonotypes in generation probability, with non-shared ones scoring lower.

This clone came up once. The antigen is unknown. The method was immunoSEQ multiplex PCR; TCRdb's version includes in-frame clones alone and lacks a portion of them. Of a few hundred thousand clones in the sample, approximately 97% are singletons; the top ten hold around 0.06%. Sequences were obtained from naive CD4+ T cells sorted from blood. Described subset: CD45RA+ positively selected. The TCR originated in a woman in her 30s in good health.

This chain's CDR3 is CASSPTGQVLGYEQYF. For the CDR3, the DNA is TGTGCCAGCAGTCCGACCGGGCAGGTTTTAGGGTACGAGCAGTACTTC. This chain joins TRBV28 and TRBJ2-7; no reliable D call. CDR3 length: 16 residues. Germline V CDR1 and CDR2: MDHEN, SYDVKM. V lost 5 bases to trimming and J lost 4 bases, with 21 bases between them.